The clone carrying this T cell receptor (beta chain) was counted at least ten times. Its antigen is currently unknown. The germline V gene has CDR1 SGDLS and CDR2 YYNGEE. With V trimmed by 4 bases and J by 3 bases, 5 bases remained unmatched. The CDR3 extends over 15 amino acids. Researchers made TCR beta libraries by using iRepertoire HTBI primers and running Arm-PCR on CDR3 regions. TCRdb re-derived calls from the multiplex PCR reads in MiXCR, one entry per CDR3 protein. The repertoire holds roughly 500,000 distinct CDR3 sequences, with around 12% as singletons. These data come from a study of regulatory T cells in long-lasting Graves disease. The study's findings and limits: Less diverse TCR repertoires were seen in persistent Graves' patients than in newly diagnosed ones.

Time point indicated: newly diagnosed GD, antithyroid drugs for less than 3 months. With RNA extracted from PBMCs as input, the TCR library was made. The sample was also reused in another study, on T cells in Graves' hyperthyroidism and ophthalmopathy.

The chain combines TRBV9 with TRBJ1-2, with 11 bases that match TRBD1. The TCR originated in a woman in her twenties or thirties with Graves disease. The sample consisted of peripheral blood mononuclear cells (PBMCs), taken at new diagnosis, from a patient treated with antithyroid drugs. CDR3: CASSSRTGGDYGYTF. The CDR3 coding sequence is TGTGCCAGCAGCTCCCGGACAGGGGGCGACTATGGCTACACCTTC. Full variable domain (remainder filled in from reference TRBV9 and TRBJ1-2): DSGVTQTPKHLITATGQRVTLRCSPRSGDLSVYWYQQSLDQGLQFLIQYYNGEERAKGNILERFSAQQFPDLHSELNLSSLELGDSALYFCASSSRTGGDYGYTFGSGTRLTVV.